This T cell receptor beta chain was identified during a study of blood T cell repertoires in COVID-19. Looking at the study overall: T cells, B-cell-depleted T cells, or PBMCs supplied cDNA or gDNA.

Donors were grouped by their self-reported clinical history. Measured with immunoSEQ multiplex PCR; TCRdb has only the in-frame clones, and not every one. The sample yields over 110,000 clones, 84% seen once. The receptor was isolated from a man aged 35 to 55 with acute COVID-19. The sample comprised PBMCs or T cells enriched from blood (not recorded which).

The CDR3 DNA sequence: TGTGCCAGCAGCAGACTAGGACTAGCGGGGACCGGGACCCAGTACTTC. Translating it yields CASSRLGLAGTGTQYF. The rearrangement uses TRBV11-2 and TRBJ2-5, with TRBD2 identical over 12 bases. The trim removed 5 bases at V and 7 bases at J, leaving 11 bases unmatched. CDR3 length: 16 amino acids. Looked up from germline, CDR1 is SGHAT and CDR2 is FQNNGV.